This T cell receptor (beta chain) was recovered during a study of blood T cell repertoires in COVID-19. Clones were read by immunoSEQ multiplex PCR, and TCRdb kept only the in-frame ones, dropping some. Of fewer than 250,000 clones listed, around 85% are singletons. Sequencing was carried out using peripheral blood. The receptor's source is a woman in her sixties or seventies with acute or convalescent COVID-19.

The CDR3 region has the DNA TGTGCCAGCAGCTCCAGGGTTGGCACTGAAGCTTTCTTT. Encoded protein: CASSSRVGTEAFF. The J gene is TRBJ1-1, the V gene TRBV7-3; D possibly corresponds to TRBD1 (5 bases). Germline V gene data show CDR1 as SGHTA and CDR2 as FQGTGA. CDR3 length: 13 amino acids. The ends were cut back, 4 bases at V and 4 bases at J, with 10 bases in the middle.